This TCR beta chain was obtained from a study of neurological immune-mediated disorders. Time point in this sample: longitudinal time-point 3. TCRdb re-called the 5' RACE reads through MiXCR, storing one row per CDR3 protein. In the table there are roughly 53,000 distinct CDR3 sequences, 8% to 9% of which are singletons. The CDR3 spans 15 residues. Trimming cost V 5 bases and J 4 bases, with 20 bases left between them. Germline V CDR1 and CDR2: DFQATT, SNEGSKA (reference sequence). This clonotype was seen many times. Its target is not known. Study-wide results and caveats: Falling below healthy controls, multiple sclerosis showed the least TCR clonal expansion, while HTLV-1-associated myelopathy showed the most. The study found no CDR3 amino acid sequences shared by expanded clones across subjects, suggesting private repertoires in all groups.

This sequence originates from a woman aged 35 to 49 in good health. V and J are TRBV20-1 and TRBJ1-1; no firm D call. Sequences were obtained from PBMCs. The CDR3 sequence is CSARSVAGVLTEAFF. The CDR3 coding sequence is TGCAGTGCTCGATCAGTCGCTGGGGTTCTCACTGAAGCTTTCTTT.